These 20 T cell receptor beta chains originate from one sample sequenced in a study of blood T cell repertoires in COVID-19. Profiling relied on immunoSEQ multiplex PCR, and the TCRdb table lists in-frame clones only, not all of them. The repertoire includes roughly 220,000 clones, roughly 86% of them detected once, and about a tenth sits in the top ten. The sample was peripheral blood. All receptors come from a woman aged 45-60 years with COVID-19, enrolled during active disease.

The J gene is TRBJ1-2, the V gene TRBV6-1; D remains ambiguous. The V end was cut by 2 bases, the J end by 8 bases, with 9 bases between. The CDR3 consists of 12 residues. Germline assignment: CDR1 MNHNS and CDR2 SASEGT. CDR3: CASSEMGVGYTF. The CDR3 DNA follows: TGTGCCAGCAGTGAAATGGGAGTCGGCTACACCTTC.

The chain is built from TRBV24-1 and TRBJ1-5; 7 bases are a match to TRBD1. The germline V gene encodes CDR1 KGHDR and CDR2 SFDVKD. The CDR3 totals 13 residues. Unmatched junction bases numbered 8, after V lost 9 bases and J lost 7 bases. The CDR3 bases are TGTGCCACCTCCGCGACAGGGAAACAGCCCCAGCATTTT. Residues: CATSATGKQPQHF.

This clone showed up just once. The gene calls are TRBV30 and TRBJ2-2; 9 bases are a match to TRBD2. The junction had 9 bases not matched to a gene; V was cut back by 6 bases and J by 7 bases. Germline V gene data show CDR1 as GTSNPN and CDR2 as SVGIG (reference sequence). The CDR3 runs 14 residues. CDR3 sequence: CACSGTSSHGELFF. In DNA, the CDR3 is TGTGCCTGTTCCGGGACTAGCTCCCACGGGGAGCTGTTTTTT.

This chain connects TRBV2 to TRBJ2-7; 8 bases match TRBD1. The CDR3 covers 13 residues. After removal of 6 bases from V and 4 bases from J, the junction contained 5 bases not matched to a gene. From germline, CDR1 is SNHLY and CDR2 FYNNEI. The CDR3 protein is CASRQGGRYEQYF. In DNA, the CDR3 is TGTGCCAGCAGACAGGGGGGACGATACGAGCAGTACTTC. The whole variable domain, filled in from reference TRBV2 and TRBJ2-7, reads EPEVTQTPSHQVTQMGQEVILRCVPISNHLYFYWYRQILGQKVEFLVSFYNNEISEKSEIFDDQFSVERPDGSNFTLKIRSTKLEDSAMYFCASRQGGRYEQYFGPGTRLTVT.

The chain links TRBV9 to TRBJ1-1; no clear D gene. The CDR3 sequence is 15 residues long. V lost 4 bases to trimming and J lost 2 bases, with 15 bases between them. Germline CDR1 and CDR2: SGDLS and YYNGEE. The CDR3 is CASSPNPQVNTEAFF. In DNA form, the CDR3 reads TGTGCCAGCAGCCCCAACCCGCAGGTTAACACTGAAGCTTTCTTT.

V usage is TRBV4-1 and J usage is TRBJ2-3; the match to TRBD2 covers 7 bases. Germline-derived CDR1 and CDR2 are MGHRA and YSYEKL. Germline trimming cut 0 bases from V and 4 bases from J; bases unmatched to any gene: 7. The CDR3 sequence is 16 residues long. The CDR3 bases are TGCGCCAGCAGCCAAGAACGGGGGAGGGCGGCAGATACGCAGTATTTT. As protein: CASSQERGRAADTQYF.

V and J are TRBV21-1 and TRBJ2-1; the table names TRBD1, a call not compared with the DNA. TRBV21-1 is a documented pseudogene. The CDR3 consists of 17 residues. CDR3 in amino acids: CASSTSTAHLSYNEQFF. The DNA for the CDR3 is TGTGCCAGCAGCACATCGACAGCGCACCTCTCCTACAATGAGCAGTTCTTC.

The genes are TRBV9 and TRBJ2-2; perhaps TRBD1 as D (6 bases). This CDR3 spans 15 amino acids. Germline lookup yields CDR1 SGDLS and CDR2 YYNGEE. V lost 1 base and J 4 bases, leaving 11 bases between the germline ends. The CDR3 nucleotides are TGTGCCAGCAGCGTAAACGAACAGGGCACCGGGGAGCTGTTTTTT. This translates into CASSVNEQGTGELFF.

This rearrangement joins TRBV14 to TRBJ1-6, with 9 bases that match TRBD1. CDR3 size: 15 residues. V was pared by 3 bases and J by 9 bases, with 6 bases of the junction left unmatched. The germline V gene encodes CDR1 SGHDN and CDR2 FVKESK. CDR3 in amino acids: CASSQRTGEASPLHF. The CDR3 region has the DNA TGTGCCAGCAGCCAGCGGACAGGGGAAGCTTCACCCCTCCACTTT.

This clone was seen just once. This sequence joins TRBV6-1 and TRBJ2-3; D possibly corresponds to TRBD2 (5 bases). CDR1 and CDR2 from the germline V gene are MNHNS and SASEGT. Between the trimmed V and J ends, which lost 3 bases and 6 bases, there was a span of 19 bases. The CDR3 loop spans 16 amino acids. The CDR3 is CASSDITGFLGDTQYF. CDR3 in DNA: TGTGCCAGCAGTGATATAACGGGGTTCCTCGGCGATACGCAGTATTTT.

This clone showed up just a few times. The J gene is TRBJ2-4, the V gene TRBV24-1; 8 positions agree with TRBD2. The V gene end was trimmed by 6 bases and the J gene end by 0 bases; junction bases not matched to a gene: 9. The germline V gene has CDR1 KGHDR and CDR2 SFDVKD. The CDR3 has 17 amino acids. This CDR3 is CATSFLRGGLAKNIQYF. In nucleotides, the CDR3 is TGTGCCACCAGTTTCCTGCGCGGGGGGTTAGCCAAAAACATTCAGTACTTC.

The V gene is TRBV6-2 or TRBV6-3, the J gene TRBJ2-1; 8 bases fit TRBD2. Per the germline V gene, CDR1 is MNHEY and CDR2 is SVGEGT. There are 16 residues in the CDR3. V shed 4 bases and J 4 bases; nucleotides not matched to a gene: 9. The CDR3 DNA reads TGTGCCAGCAGTTCGGGGGGGGCAATCTTGTACAATGAGCAGTTCTTC. This sequence encodes CASSSGGAILYNEQFF.

This rearrangement joins TRBV14 to TRBJ1-3, with 7 bases that match TRBD1. CDR3 size: 14 residues. Germline loops: CDR1 SGHDN, CDR2 FVKESK. With 4 bases clipped from V and 4 bases from J, the junction kept 4 bases outside the gene matches. The CDR3 spells CASSPTGFGNTIYF. The CDR3, as DNA: TGTGCCAGCAGCCCGACAGGGTTCGGAAACACCATATATTTT.

The rearrangement uses TRBV7-8 and TRBJ2-1; 7 bases agree with TRBD2. In germline, CDR1 is SGHVS, CDR2 FQNEAQ. Trimming removed 5 bases from V and 0 bases from J; junction bases left unmatched: 4. This CDR3 contains 15 residues. CDR3 in DNA: TGTGCCAGCAGCCCGTGGGGGGGCTCCTACAATGAGCAGTTCTTC. This codes for CASSPWGGSYNEQFF.

This clone was observed a single time. The rearrangement uses TRBV27 and TRBJ2-7, with TRBD1 matching over 7 bases. Germline V gene sequence: CDR1 MNHEY, CDR2 SMNVEV (reference sequence). The V segment lost 0 bases and the J segment 2 bases; nucleotides outside the gene matches: 7. The CDR3 loop spans 16 amino acids. CDR3 protein: CASSLSRGTATYEQYF. CDR3 sequence (DNA): TGTGCCAGCAGTTTATCTAGGGGGACAGCGACCTACGAGCAGTACTTC.

The V gene is TRBV20-1, the J gene TRBJ2-4, with a possible D match to TRBD1 (5 bases). CDR3 length equals 12 residues. The germline V gene has CDR1 DFQATT and CDR2 SNEGSKA (reference sequence). Trimming removed 3 bases at V and 6 bases at J, with 9 bases between. The CDR3, as DNA: TGCAGTGCTAGTCCAGGGCGAAACATTCAGTACTTC. Protein sequence: CSASPGRNIQYF.

The chain couples TRBV28 to TRBJ1-2; no firm D call. The germline CDR1 and CDR2 sequences are MDHEN and SYDVKM. The CDR3 has 13 residues. The germline V and J ends were trimmed by 2 bases and 2 bases, with 6 bases remaining between them. This chain's CDR3 is CASSLEVNYGYTF. CDR3 nucleotide sequence: TGTGCCAGCAGTTTAGAGGTGAACTATGGCTACACCTTC.

DNA of the CDR3: TGTGCCAGCATATGGGACAGGGGGCGGACAGATACGCAGTATTTT. It is translated as CASIWDRGRTDTQYF. The chain couples TRBV2 to TRBJ2-3, with TRBD1 matching over 12 bases. J was trimmed by 3 bases and V by 7 bases; bases with no gene match: 5. CDR1 and CDR2 from the germline V gene are SNHLY and FYNNEI. The CDR3 totals 15 residues.

This chain links TRBV28 with TRBJ2-6, with D maybe TRBD1 (6 bases). V was pared by 4 bases and J by 3 bases, with 13 bases between. Germline CDR1 and CDR2: MDHEN and SYDVKM. This CDR3 contains 16 residues. In DNA, the CDR3 is TGTGCCAGCAGTTGGAAAACAGGGAGTGGGGCCAACGTCCTGACTTTC. It is translated as CASSWKTGSGANVLTF. Full variable domain (rest looked up from reference TRBV28 and TRBJ2-6): DVKVTQSSRYLVKRTGEKVFLECVQDMDHENMFWYRQDPGLGLRLIYFSYDVKMKEKGDIPEGYSVSREKKERFSLILESASTNQTSMYLCASSWKTGSGANVLTFGAGSRLTVL.

This clone appeared once. The chain uses TRBV6-5 and TRBJ1-4; D perhaps matches TRBD1 (6 bases). Germline values: CDR1 MNHEY, CDR2 SVGAGI. The CDR3 sequence is 15 residues long. V lost 5 bases and J lost 5, with 15 bases in between. The CDR3 reads CASSLGGGTNEKLFF. CDR3 in DNA: TGTGCCAGCAGTCTAGGGGGGGGGACAAATGAAAAACTGTTTTTT.